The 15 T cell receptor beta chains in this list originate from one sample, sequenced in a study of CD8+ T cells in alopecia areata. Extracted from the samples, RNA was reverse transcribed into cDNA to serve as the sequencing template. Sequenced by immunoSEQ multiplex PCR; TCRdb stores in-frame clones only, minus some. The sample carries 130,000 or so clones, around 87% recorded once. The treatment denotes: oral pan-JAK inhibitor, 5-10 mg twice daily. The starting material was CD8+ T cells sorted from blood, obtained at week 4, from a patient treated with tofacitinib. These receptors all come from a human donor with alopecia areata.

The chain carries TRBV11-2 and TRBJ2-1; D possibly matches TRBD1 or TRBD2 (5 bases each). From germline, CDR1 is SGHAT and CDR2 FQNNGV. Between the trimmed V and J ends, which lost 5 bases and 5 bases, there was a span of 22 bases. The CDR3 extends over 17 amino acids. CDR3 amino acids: CASSPGLGPPPNNEQFF. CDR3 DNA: TGTGCCAGCAGCCCGGGGCTAGGCCCACCCCCGAACAATGAGCAGTTCTTC.

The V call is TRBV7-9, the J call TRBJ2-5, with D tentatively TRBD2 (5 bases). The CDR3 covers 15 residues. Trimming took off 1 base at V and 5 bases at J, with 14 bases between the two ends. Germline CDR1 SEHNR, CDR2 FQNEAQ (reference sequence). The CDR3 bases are TGTGCCAGCAGCTTAGGGGAGCAGGCTCTGGAGACCCAGTACTTC. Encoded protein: CASSLGEQALETQYF. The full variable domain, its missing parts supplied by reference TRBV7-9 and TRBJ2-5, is DTGVSQNPRHKITKRGQNVTFRCDPISEHNRLYWYRQTLGQGPEFLTYFQNEAQLEKSRLLSDRFSAERPKGSFSTLEIQRTEQGDSAMYLCASSLGEQALETQYFGPGTRLLVL.

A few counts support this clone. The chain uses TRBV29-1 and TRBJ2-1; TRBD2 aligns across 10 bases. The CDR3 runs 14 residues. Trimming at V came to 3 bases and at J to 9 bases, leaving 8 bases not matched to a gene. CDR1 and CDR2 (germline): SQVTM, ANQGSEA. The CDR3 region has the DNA TGCAGCGTTGAGCGGACTAGCGGTTTCGGTGAGCAGTTCTTC. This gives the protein CSVERTSGFGEQFF.

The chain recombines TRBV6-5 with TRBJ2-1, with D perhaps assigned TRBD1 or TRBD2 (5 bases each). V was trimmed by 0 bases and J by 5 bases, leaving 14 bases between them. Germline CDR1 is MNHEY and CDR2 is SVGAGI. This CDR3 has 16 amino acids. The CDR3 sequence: CASSYSRGEGNNEQFF. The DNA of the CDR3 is TGTGCCAGCAGTTACTCGAGGGGAGAGGGAAACAATGAGCAGTTCTTC.

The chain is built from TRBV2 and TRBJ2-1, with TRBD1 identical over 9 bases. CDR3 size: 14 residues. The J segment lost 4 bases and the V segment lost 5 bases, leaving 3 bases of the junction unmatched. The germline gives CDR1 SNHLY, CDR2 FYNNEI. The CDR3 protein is CASSPGTGYNEQFF. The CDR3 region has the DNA TGTGCCAGCAGTCCCGGGACAGGGTACAATGAGCAGTTCTTC.

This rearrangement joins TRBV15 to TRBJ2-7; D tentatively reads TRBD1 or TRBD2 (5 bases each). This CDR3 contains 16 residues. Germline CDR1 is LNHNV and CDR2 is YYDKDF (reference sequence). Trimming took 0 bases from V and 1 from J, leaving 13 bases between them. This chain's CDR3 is CATSRDTGTLSYEQYF. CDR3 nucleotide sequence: TGTGCCACCAGCAGAGATACGGGGACCCTTTCCTACGAGCAGTACTTC.

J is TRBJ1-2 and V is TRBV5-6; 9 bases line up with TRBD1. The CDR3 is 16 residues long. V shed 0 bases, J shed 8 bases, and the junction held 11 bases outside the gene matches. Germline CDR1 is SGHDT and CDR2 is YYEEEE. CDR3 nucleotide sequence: TGTGCCAGCAGCTTGGTGGCGGGACAGGGAGGGGACGGCTACACCTTC. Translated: CASSLVAGQGGDGYTF.

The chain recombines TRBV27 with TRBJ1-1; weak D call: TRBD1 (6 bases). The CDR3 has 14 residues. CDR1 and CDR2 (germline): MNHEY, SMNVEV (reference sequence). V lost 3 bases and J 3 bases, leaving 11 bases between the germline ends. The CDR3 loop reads CASSFRGYYTEAFF. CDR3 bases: TGTGCCAGCAGTTTCAGGGGTTACTACACTGAAGCTTTCTTT.

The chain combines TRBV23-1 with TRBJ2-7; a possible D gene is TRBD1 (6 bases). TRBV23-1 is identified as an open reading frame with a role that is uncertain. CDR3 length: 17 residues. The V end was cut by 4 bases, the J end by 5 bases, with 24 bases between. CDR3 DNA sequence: TGCGCCAGCAGTCCCCTATCCGGGGTTACAGGGCGCCACGAGCAGTACTTC. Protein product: CASSPLSGVTGRHEQYF.

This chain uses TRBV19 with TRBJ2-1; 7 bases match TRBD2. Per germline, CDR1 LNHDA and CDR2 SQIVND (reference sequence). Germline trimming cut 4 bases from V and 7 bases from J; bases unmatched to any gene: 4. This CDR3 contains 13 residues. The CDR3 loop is CASSNLAENEQFF. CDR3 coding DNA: TGTGCCAGTAGTAATCTAGCGGAAAATGAGCAGTTCTTC.

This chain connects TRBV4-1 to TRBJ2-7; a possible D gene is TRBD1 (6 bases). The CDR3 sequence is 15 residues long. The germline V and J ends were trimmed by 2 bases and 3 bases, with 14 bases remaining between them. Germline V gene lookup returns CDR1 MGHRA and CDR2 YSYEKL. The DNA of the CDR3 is TGCGCCAGCAGCCAAACCAATGGACAGCTCTACGAGCAGTACTTC. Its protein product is CASSQTNGQLYEQYF.

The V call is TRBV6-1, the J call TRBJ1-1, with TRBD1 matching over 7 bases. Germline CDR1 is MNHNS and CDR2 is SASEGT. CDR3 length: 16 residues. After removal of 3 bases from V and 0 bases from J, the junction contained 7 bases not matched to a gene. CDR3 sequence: CASSDHKGGMNTEAFF. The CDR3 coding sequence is TGTGCCAGCAGTGACCATAAAGGGGGCATGAACACTGAAGCTTTCTTT.

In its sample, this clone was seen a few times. CDR3: CSALDWTEETQYF. The CDR3 DNA is TGCAGCGCCCTCGATTGGACAGAAGAGACCCAGTACTTC. V and J are TRBV29-1 and TRBJ2-5, with D perhaps TRBD1 (6 bases). CDR1 and CDR2 (germline): SQVTM, ANQGSEA. Trimming took off 7 bases at V and 3 bases at J, with 15 bases between the two ends. The CDR3 sequence is 13 residues long.

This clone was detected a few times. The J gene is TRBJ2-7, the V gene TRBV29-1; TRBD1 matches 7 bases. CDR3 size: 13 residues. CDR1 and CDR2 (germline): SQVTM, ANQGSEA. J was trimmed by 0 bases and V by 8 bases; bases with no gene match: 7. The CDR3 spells CSHRDSNSYEQYF. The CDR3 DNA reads TGCAGCCACCGGGACAGCAACTCCTACGAGCAGTACTTC.

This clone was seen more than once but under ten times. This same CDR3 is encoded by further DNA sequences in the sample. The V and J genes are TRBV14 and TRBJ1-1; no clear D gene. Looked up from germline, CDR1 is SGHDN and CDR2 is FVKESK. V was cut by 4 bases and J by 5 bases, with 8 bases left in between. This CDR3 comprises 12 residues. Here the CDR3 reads CASSPIGTEAFF. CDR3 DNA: TGTGCCAGCAGCCCAATAGGGACTGAAGCTTTCTTT.